These 27 T cell receptor beta chains share one sample of origin, sequenced in a study of cytomegalovirus exposure and HLA in healthy donors (dated by TCRdb to about 2017). The library was obtained by the immunoSEQ multiplex PCR assay. The multiplex PCR relied on a mix of 60 forward primers for TCR Vbeta segments and 13 reverse primers for TCR Jbeta segments. Held by TCRdb, this immuneACCESS table contains in-frame sequences only and omits some clones. Under half of the omission traces to an unresolved V gene where checked; the cause of the rest is unknown. This sample is represented by some 140,000 clones; roughly 80% of them were singletons. Around 7.2% of the sample lies in the top ten. Material for sequencing was PBMCs. The receptors come from a man aged 25-40 years in good health and CMV-seropositive.

V is TRBV19 and J is TRBJ2-7; 8 bases align to TRBD2. Germline trimming cut 8 bases from V and 5 bases from J; bases unmatched to any gene: 11. Per the germline V gene, CDR1 is LNHDA and CDR2 is SQIVND (reference sequence). The CDR3 has 14 amino acids. CDR3 sequence: CASFREGLGDEQYF. Written as DNA, the CDR3 is TGTGCCAGTTTCCGGGAGGGCCTAGGCGACGAGCAGTACTTC.

The rearrangement uses TRBV7-2 and TRBJ1-6; D is undetermined. This CDR3 contains 11 residues. In germline, CDR1 is SGHTA, CDR2 FQGNSA. V lost 5 bases and J 14 bases, leaving 10 bases between the germline ends. The CDR3 DNA reads as TGTGCCAGCAGCCCGAGCGGCACCCTCCACTTT. Its protein is CASSPSGTLHF.

The rearrangement links TRBV28 to TRBJ1-3; no clear D. V gave up 5 bases and J gave up 2 bases, with 13 bases separating them. In germline, CDR1 is MDHEN, CDR2 SYDVKM. This CDR3 spans 15 amino acids. The CDR3 region has the DNA TGTGCCAGCAGTCCCCCCGGAGGTGCTGGAAACACCATATATTTT. Translated, it gives CASSPPGGAGNTIYF.

J is TRBJ1-3 and V is TRBV18; D perhaps matches TRBD1 (5 bases). Germline V lookup: CDR1 KGHSH, CDR2 LQKENI. V dropped 2 bases and J dropped 0 bases, with 14 bases sitting between them. The length of the CDR3 is 17 residues. This CDR3 is CASSPFDSHNSGNTIYF. CDR3 nucleotide sequence: TGTGCCAGCTCACCATTTGACAGCCACAACTCTGGAAACACCATATATTTT.

The gene calls are TRBV12-5 and TRBJ2-3; weak D call: TRBD2 (5 bases). The CDR3 consists of 15 residues. Germline assignment: CDR1 LGHNT and CDR2 FRNRAP. Trimming shortened V by 6 bases and J by 0 bases, and 13 bases separated the two germline ends. CDR3 protein: CASGPGEISTDTQYF. Here the CDR3 DNA reads TGTGCTAGTGGCCCCGGGGAGATTAGCACAGATACGCAGTATTTT.

The rearrangement uses TRBV28 and TRBJ2-5; TRBD2 matches 11 bases. The J call is uncertain, as TRBJ2-7 better fits the DNA end. The germline V gene has CDR1 MDHEN and CDR2 SYDVKM. The CDR3 runs to 15 residues. The CDR3 nucleotides are TGTGCCAGCAGTTCACTAGCGGGAGTACCGTACGAGCAGTACTTC. This gives the protein CASSSLAGVPYEQYF.

This chain connects TRBV7-8 to TRBJ2-1; 11 bases are shared with TRBD2. The V segment lost 1 base and the J segment 7 bases; nucleotides outside the gene matches: 6. The CDR3 length is 16 residues. CDR1 and CDR2 from the germline V gene are SGHVS and FQNEAQ. CDR3 sequence: CASSLGIAGGHNEQFF. CDR3 DNA sequence: TGTGCCAGCAGCTTAGGTATAGCGGGGGGGCATAATGAGCAGTTCTTC.

The chain couples TRBV28 to TRBJ2-6; the D is unclear. Between the trimmed V and J ends, which lost 6 bases and 1 base, there was a span of 7 bases. This CDR3 is 14 amino acids long. The germline V gene has CDR1 MDHEN and CDR2 SYDVKM. The CDR3 is CASRPLSGANVLTF. CDR3 nucleotides: TGTGCCAGCAGGCCTCTATCTGGGGCCAACGTCCTGACTTTC.

V is TRBV5-1 and J is TRBJ2-7, with a possible D match to TRBD2 (5 bases). Trimming took 0 bases from V and 1 from J, leaving 17 bases between them. CDR1 and CDR2 from the germline V gene are SGHRS and YFSETQ. CDR3 size: 17 residues. The CDR3 coding sequence is TGCGCCAGCAGCTTGGGGAACGGAGGAATAGTGTCCTACGAGCAGTACTTC. Amino acid sequence: CASSLGNGGIVSYEQYF.

The chain employs TRBV7-8 and TRBJ1-1; D gene ambiguous. The germline V and J ends were trimmed by 5 bases and 1 base, with 11 bases remaining between them. This CDR3 contains 14 residues. Germline-derived CDR1 and CDR2 are SGHVS and FQNEAQ. This chain's CDR3 is CASSPVASNTEAFF. CDR3 bases: TGTGCCAGCAGCCCGGTCGCATCGAACACTGAAGCTTTCTTT.

The J gene is TRBJ1-1, the V gene TRBV11-2; TRBD1 is a possible D gene (5 bases). The CDR3 has 18 residues. CDR1 is SGHAT, CDR2 FQNNGV, per germline. The V gene lost 1 base and the J gene lost 1 base, with 19 bases spanning the gap. The CDR3 loop reads CASSLVGRVGVSNTEAFF. DNA of the CDR3: TGTGCCAGCAGCTTAGTAGGCAGGGTTGGGGTTTCGAACACTGAAGCTTTCTTT.

The rearrangement uses TRBV7-2 and TRBJ1-1, with 8 bases lining up with TRBD1. The CDR3 covers 16 residues. The V segment lost 1 base and the J segment 1 base; nucleotides outside the gene matches: 5. CDR1 SGHTA and CDR2 FQGNSA come from the germline V gene. Here the CDR3 reads CASSLGQGLRNTEAFF. The CDR3 region has the DNA TGTGCCAGCAGCTTAGGACAGGGGCTTCGGAACACTGAAGCTTTCTTT.

This clone was observed a few times. The chain is built from TRBV7-9 and TRBJ2-2; maybe TRBD1 (6 bases). From germline, CDR1 is SEHNR and CDR2 FQNEAQ (reference sequence). V was clipped by 4 bases and J by 8 bases, with 14 bases between them. This CDR3 region has 14 residues. The CDR3 here is CASSSDSGTGELFF. The CDR3, as DNA: TGTGCCAGCAGCTCGGACAGCGGAACGGGGGAGCTGTTTTTT.

V gene TRBV30 combines with J gene TRBJ1-1, with a possible D match to TRBD1 (6 bases). In germline, CDR1 is GTSNPN, CDR2 SVGIG (reference sequence). There are 14 residues in the CDR3. With 4 bases removed from V and 3 bases from J, the gap between germline ends came to 15 bases. CDR3 DNA sequence: TGTGCCTGGAACCTGGCAGGGGATTACACTGAAGCTTTCTTT. Translation: CAWNLAGDYTEAFF.

The V and J genes are TRBV19 and TRBJ2-4, with 8 positions matching TRBD1. In germline, CDR1 is LNHDA, CDR2 SQIVND (reference sequence). This CDR3 has 14 residues. J lost 3 bases, V lost 10 bases, and 8 bases had no gene match. CDR3 DNA: TGTGCCACCCAGGACAGGGAAGGCAAAAACATTCAGTACTTC. Translating it yields CATQDREGKNIQYF.

The V gene is TRBV15, the J gene TRBJ2-5; 9 bases line up with TRBD2. CDR1 is LNHNV, CDR2 YYDKDF, per germline (reference sequence). Trimming took 0 bases from V and 6 from J; bases not matched to a gene: 11. The CDR3 runs 17 residues. CDR3 protein: CATSRDTIRSSGKTQYF. CDR3 DNA: TGTGCCACCAGCAGAGATACCATTAGGTCTAGCGGGAAGACCCAGTACTTC.

V and J are TRBV6-5 and TRBJ2-7, with TRBD1 matching 7 bases. CDR1 and CDR2 (germline): MNHEY, SVGAGI. The V and J ends lost 6 bases and 4 bases, in that order; junction bases with no gene match: 9. The CDR3 is 14 residues long. The CDR3 loop reads CASRLQGNQYEQYF. Here the CDR3 DNA reads TGTGCCAGCAGATTACAGGGGAACCAGTACGAGCAGTACTTC.

V usage is TRBV6-5 and J usage is TRBJ1-1; possibly TRBD1 for D (6 bases). The germline CDR1 and CDR2 sequences are MNHEY and SVGAGI. The V end lost 4 bases, the J end lost 5 bases, and 11 bases lay between the germline ends. This CDR3 contains 13 residues. The CDR3 reads CASSSGQSTEAFF. The CDR3, as DNA: TGTGCCAGCAGTTCTGGACAGTCGACTGAAGCTTTCTTT.

This chain joins TRBV7-3 and TRBJ2-3, with 9 bases fitting TRBD2. Germline CDR1 SGHTA, CDR2 FQGTGA. The J segment lost 1 base and the V segment lost 1 base, leaving 3 bases of the junction unmatched. This CDR3 has 16 amino acids. The CDR3 DNA follows: TGTGCCAGCAGCTTAATGGCGGGAGGGGGCACAGATACGCAGTATTTT. This gives the protein CASSLMAGGGTDTQYF.

The chain carries TRBV28 and TRBJ1-2; possibly TRBD1 for D (5 bases). Germline V lookup: CDR1 MDHEN, CDR2 SYDVKM. Trimming removed 2 bases from V and 0 bases from J, with 16 bases in between. The CDR3 sequence is 17 residues long. CDR3 DNA sequence: TGTGCCAGCAGTTTAAGGGGCTACGTACCCACTAACTATGGCTACACCTTC. It is translated as CASSLRGYVPTNYGYTF.

CDR3 region: CASSSFLGYEDYTF. In DNA, the CDR3 is TGTGCCAGCAGTTCCTTCCTTGGGTACGAGGACTACACCTTC. The chain couples TRBV6-6 to TRBJ1-2; D remains ambiguous. CDR1 is MNHNY and CDR2 is SVGAGI in the germline V gene (reference sequence). The ends were cut back, 4 bases at V and 10 bases at J, with 19 bases in the middle. The CDR3 contains 14 residues.

V and J are TRBV29-1 and TRBJ1-1; TRBD1 is a possible D gene (5 bases). CDR3 size: 12 residues. From germline, CDR1 is SQVTM and CDR2 ANQGSEA. V lost 4 bases to trimming and J lost 0 bases, with 6 bases between them. This CDR3 reads CSVGGVNTEAFF. The CDR3 bases are TGCAGCGTTGGGGGGGTGAACACTGAAGCTTTCTTT.

This chain joins TRBV13 and TRBJ2-7, with D perhaps matching TRBD1 (6 bases). CDR1 is PRHDT and CDR2 is FYEKMQ in the germline V gene (reference sequence). This CDR3 comprises 14 residues. The V end lost 8 bases, the J end lost 5 bases, and 19 bases lay between the germline ends. CDR3 sequence reads: CASSPRLGADEQYF. The CDR3 DNA reads as TGTGCCAGCTCCCCTCGGCTGGGGGCCGACGAGCAGTACTTC. The complete variable domain, with remaining parts taken from reference TRBV13 and TRBJ2-7, reads AAGVIQSPRHLIKEKRETATLKCYPIPRHDTVYWYQQGPGQDPQFLISFYEKMQSDKGSIPDRFSAQQFSDYHSELNMSSLELGDSALYFCASSPRLGADEQYFGPGTRLTVT.

The V gene is TRBV11-2, the J gene TRBJ2-5; D might be TRBD1 (7 bases). The V end was cut by 6 bases, the J end by 3 bases, with 20 bases between. The CDR3 covers 16 residues. Germline V gene lookup returns CDR1 SGHAT and CDR2 FQNNGV. The CDR3, as DNA: TGTGCCAGCAGGGTGACGACAGGGCGGAGGGAAGAGACCCAGTACTTC. It yields the protein CASRVTTGRREETQYF.

The chain links TRBV9 to TRBJ1-3, with 11 bases aligning to TRBD1. V gave up 0 bases and J gave up 1 base; unmatched junction bases: 9. The germline gives CDR1 SGDLS, CDR2 YYNGEE. This CDR3 has 19 residues. DNA of the CDR3: TGTGCCAGCAGCGTAGATAGGACAGGGGGCGTTAATTCTGGAAACACCATATATTTT. Translating it yields CASSVDRTGGVNSGNTIYF. The full variable domain, completed using reference TRBV9 and TRBJ1-3, is DSGVTQTPKHLITATGQRVTLRCSPRSGDLSVYWYQQSLDQGLQFLIQYYNGEERAKGNILERFSAQQFPDLHSELNLSSLELGDSALYFCASSVDRTGGVNSGNTIYFGEGSWLTVV.

In the case of this clone: An end of the junction does not agree with germline; a read error may underlie this. This chain uses TRBV27 with TRBJ2-7; perhaps TRBD2 as D (6 bases). The CDR3 totals 13 residues. Germline V CDR1 and CDR2: MNHEY, SMNVEV (reference sequence). The CDR3 is CASWGRDFYERYF. DNA for the CDR3: TGTGCCAGTTGGGGTAGGGACTTTTACGAGCGGTACTTC.

The chain is built from TRBV9 and TRBJ2-2, with 7 bases identical to TRBD1. CDR1 SGDLS and CDR2 YYNGEE come from the germline V gene. This CDR3 is built from 15 residues. J lost 2 bases, V lost 4 bases, and 5 bases had no gene match. In DNA form, the CDR3 reads TGTGCCAGCAGCCTCCGGACAGGTAACACCGGGGAGCTGTTTTTT. Translation gives CASSLRTGNTGELFF.